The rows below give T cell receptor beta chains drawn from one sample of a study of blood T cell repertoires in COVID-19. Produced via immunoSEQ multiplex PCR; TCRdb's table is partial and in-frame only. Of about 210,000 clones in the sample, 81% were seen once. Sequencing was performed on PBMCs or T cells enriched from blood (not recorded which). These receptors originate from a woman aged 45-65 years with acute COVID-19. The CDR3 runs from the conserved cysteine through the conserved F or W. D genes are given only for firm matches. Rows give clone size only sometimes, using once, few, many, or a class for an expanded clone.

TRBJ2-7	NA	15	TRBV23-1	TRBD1	CASSHPPDRGMKQYF	TGCGCCAGCAGTCATCCCCCGGACAGGGGAATGAAACAGTACTTC
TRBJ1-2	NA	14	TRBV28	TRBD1	CASSLRGRSYGYTF	TGTGCCAGCAGTTTGAGGGGGCGCTCCTATGGCTACACCTTC
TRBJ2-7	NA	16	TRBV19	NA	CASSLFGTGGSYEQYF	TGTGCCAGTAGCCTATTTGGGACCGGGGGCTCCTACGAGCAGTACTTC
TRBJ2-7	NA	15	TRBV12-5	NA	CASGLTGILGSEQYF	TGTGCTAGTGGTTTGACCGGGATTCTGGGGTCCGAGCAGTACTTC
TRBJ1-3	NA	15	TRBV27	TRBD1	CASSLGQSSGNTIYF	TGTGCCAGCAGTTTGGGACAGAGCTCTGGAAACACCATATATTTT
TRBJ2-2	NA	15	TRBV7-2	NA	CASSRSRVNTGELFF	TGTGCCAGCAGCAGGAGCAGGGTTAACACCGGGGAGCTGTTTTTT
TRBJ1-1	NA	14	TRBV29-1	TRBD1	CSVEVANRGREAFF	TGCAGCGTCGAAGTCGCAAACAGGGGGCGAGAAGCTTTCTTT
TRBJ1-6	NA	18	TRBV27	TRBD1	CASSPKRQGIPYNSPLHF	TGTGCCAGCAGTCCAAAACGACAGGGGATACCCTATAATTCACCCCTCCACTTT
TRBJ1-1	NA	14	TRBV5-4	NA	CASSWGRAETEAFF	TGTGCCAGCAGCTGGGGCAGGGCGGAAACTGAAGCTTTCTTT
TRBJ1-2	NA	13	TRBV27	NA	CASSSPGQSLYTF	TGTGCCAGCAGTTCTCCAGGACAGTCCCTCTACACCTTC
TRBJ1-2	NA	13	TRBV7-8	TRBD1	CASSEGQSYGYTF	TGTGCCAGCAGCGAGGGACAGAGTTATGGCTACACCTTC
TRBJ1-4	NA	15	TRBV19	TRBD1	CASSSGQGADEKLFF	TGTGCCAGTAGTTCCGGACAGGGGGCAGATGAAAAACTGTTTTTT
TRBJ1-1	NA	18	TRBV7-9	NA	CASSLEFGAGPMNTEAFF	TGTGCCAGCAGCTTAGAATTCGGTGCGGGGCCGATGAACACTGAAGCTTTCTTT
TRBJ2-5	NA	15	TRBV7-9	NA	CASSLSGPETGTKYF	TGTGCCAGCAGCTTATCGGGGCCTGAAACAGGGACCAAGTACTTC
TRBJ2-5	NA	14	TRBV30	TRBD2	CAWGSGTSLETQYF	TGTGCCTGGGGTTCGGGGACTAGCTTGGAGACCCAGTACTTC
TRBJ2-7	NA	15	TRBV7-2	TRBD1	CASSLTPTGGGEQYF	TGTGCCAGCAGCTTGACCCCGACAGGGGGAGGCGAGCAGTACTTC
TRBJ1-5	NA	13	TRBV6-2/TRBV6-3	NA	CASSLLGNQPQHF	TGTGCCAGCAGCCTGCTCGGTAATCAGCCCCAGCATTTT
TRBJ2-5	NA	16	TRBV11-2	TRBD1	CASSLRGLSSQETQYF	TGTGCCAGCAGCCTCAGGGGGCTATCCTCCCAAGAGACCCAGTACTTC
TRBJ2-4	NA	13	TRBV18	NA	CASSDREKNIQYF	TGTGCCAGCTCAGACAGAGAGAAAAACATTCAGTACTTC
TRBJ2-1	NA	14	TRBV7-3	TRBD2	CASSSSGPNNEQFF	TGTGCCAGCAGCTCTAGCGGGCCCAACAATGAGCAGTTCTTC
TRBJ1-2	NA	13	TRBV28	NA	CASRSGIIYGYTF	TGTGCCAGCAGATCAGGGATAATATATGGCTACACCTTC
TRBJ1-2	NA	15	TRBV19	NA	CASSIPEARNYGYTF	TGTGCCAGTAGTATCCCGGAGGCCCGTAACTATGGCTACACCTTC
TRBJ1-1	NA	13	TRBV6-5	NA	CATTGPQGTEAFF	TGTGCCACCACCGGGCCCCAGGGCACTGAAGCTTTCTTT
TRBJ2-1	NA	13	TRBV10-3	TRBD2	CAISDLADNEQFF	TGTGCCATCAGTGATCTAGCGGACAATGAGCAGTTCTTC
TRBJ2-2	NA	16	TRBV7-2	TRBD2	CATRLAGGRNTGELFF	TGTGCCACGAGGCTAGCGGGAGGGAGGAACACCGGGGAGCTGTTTTTT
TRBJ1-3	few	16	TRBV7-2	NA	CASSLDQGGSGNTIYF	TGTGCCAGCAGCTTGGACCAAGGGGGCTCTGGAAACACCATATATTTT
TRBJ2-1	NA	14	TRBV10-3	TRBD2	CAISAEGGRNEQFF	TGTGCCATCAGTGCTGAAGGCGGGAGGAATGAGCAGTTCTTC
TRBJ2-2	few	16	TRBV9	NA	CASSVPGISKGEELFF	TGTGCCAGCAGCGTCCCGGGAATTTCAAAGGGGGAGGAGCTGTTTTTT
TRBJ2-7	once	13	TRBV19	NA	CASSIGGSYEQYF	TGTGCCAGTAGTATTGGAGGGTCCTACGAGCAGTACTTC
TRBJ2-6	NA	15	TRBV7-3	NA	CASTTSSSGANVLTF	TGTGCCAGCACCACGTCTAGCTCTGGGGCCAACGTCCTGACTTTC
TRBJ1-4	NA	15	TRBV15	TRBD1	CATSRDLSQGEKLFF	TGTGCCACCAGCAGAGATCTGTCACAGGGGGAAAAACTGTTTTTT
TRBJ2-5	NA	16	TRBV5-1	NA	CASSLAEVRTQETQYF	TGCGCCAGCAGCTTGGCCGAAGTGAGGACACAAGAGACCCAGTACTTC
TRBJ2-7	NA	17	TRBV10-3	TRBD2	CAISESLAGGPTYEQYF	TGTGCCATCAGTGAGTCGTTAGCGGGGGGTCCGACCTACGAGCAGTACTTC
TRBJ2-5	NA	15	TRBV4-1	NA	CASSQVGAWGETQYF	TGCGCCAGCAGCCAAGTGGGGGCGTGGGGAGAGACCCAGTACTTC
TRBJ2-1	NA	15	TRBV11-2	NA	CASSARELSYNEQFF	TGTGCCAGCAGCGCACGAGAGCTCTCCTACAATGAGCAGTTCTTC
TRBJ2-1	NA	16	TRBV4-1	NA	CASSQVDQGFHNEQFF	TGCGCCAGCAGCCAAGTCGACCAGGGGTTCCACAATGAGCAGTTCTTC
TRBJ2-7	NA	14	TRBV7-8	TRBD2	CASTPGGGGYEQYF	TGTGCCAGCACCCCTGGGGGGGGAGGCTACGAGCAGTACTTC
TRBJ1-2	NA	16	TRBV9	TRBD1	CASSVNRQGPNYGYTF	TGTGCCAGCAGCGTCAATCGACAGGGACCTAACTATGGCTACACCTTC
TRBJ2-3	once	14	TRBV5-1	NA	CASSSEGATDTQYF	TGCGCCAGCAGCTCCGAGGGTGCCACAGATACGCAGTATTTT
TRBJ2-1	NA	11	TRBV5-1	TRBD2	CASSLNGRRFF	TGCGCCAGCAGCTTGAACGGGAGGAGGTTCTTC
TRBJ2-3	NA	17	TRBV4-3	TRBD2	CASSIYSGGTNTDTQYF	TGCGCCAGCAGCATATATAGCGGGGGAACCAACACAGATACGCAGTATTTT
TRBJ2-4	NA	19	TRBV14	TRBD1	CASSQDQGAPTLTKNIQYF	TGTGCCAGCAGCCAAGATCAGGGGGCGCCTACTTTGACCAAAAACATTCAGTACTTC
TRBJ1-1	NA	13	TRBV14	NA	CASSKQGVTEAFF	TGTGCCAGCAGCAAACAGGGTGTCACTGAAGCTTTCTTT
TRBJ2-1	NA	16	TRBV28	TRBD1	CASSTLQGAGDNEQFF	TGTGCCAGCAGTACTCTACAGGGGGCTGGGGACAATGAGCAGTTCTTC
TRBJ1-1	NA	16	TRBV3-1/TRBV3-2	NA	CASSLVGVGGNTEAFF	TGTGCCAGCAGCCTAGTAGGGGTAGGTGGGAACACTGAAGCTTTCTTT
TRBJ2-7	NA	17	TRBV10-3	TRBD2	CAISESASGVYSYEQYF	TGTGCCATCAGTGAGTCTGCTAGCGGAGTATACTCCTACGAGCAGTACTTC
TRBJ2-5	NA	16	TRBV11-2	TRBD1	CASSLFGTGVGETQYF	TGTGCCAGCAGCTTATTCGGGACAGGGGTCGGGGAGACCCAGTACTTC
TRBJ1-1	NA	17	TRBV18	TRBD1	CASSPNRGGGLNTEAFF	TGTGCCAGCTCACCGAACCGAGGGGGCGGGCTGAACACTGAAGCTTTCTTT
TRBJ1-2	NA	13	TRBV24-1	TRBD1	CATAGAGGFGYTF	TGTGCCACAGCGGGTGCAGGGGGTTTTGGCTACACCTTC
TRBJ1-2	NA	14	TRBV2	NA	CASSRLQGIHGYTF	TGTGCCAGCAGTCGTCTGCAGGGTATCCATGGCTACACCTTC
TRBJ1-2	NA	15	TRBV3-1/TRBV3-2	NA	CASSIFGGKRAGYTF	TGTGCCAGCAGTATATTTGGAGGGAAGAGGGCTGGCTACACCTTC
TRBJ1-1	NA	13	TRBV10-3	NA	CAIKTTGDTEAFF	TGTGCCATCAAGACTACCGGGGACACTGAAGCTTTCTTT
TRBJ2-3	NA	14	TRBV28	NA	CASSPTKRADTQYF	TGTGCCAGCAGTCCCACTAAGCGGGCAGATACGCAGTATTTT
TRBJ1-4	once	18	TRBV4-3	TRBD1	CASSRSGTGVLTNEKLFF	TGCGCCAGCAGCAGATCCGGGACAGGGGTACTGACTAATGAAAAACTGTTTTTT
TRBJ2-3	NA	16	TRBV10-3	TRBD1	CAISDLGQARADTQYF	TGTGCCATCAGTGATCTGGGACAGGCGCGGGCAGATACGCAGTATTTT
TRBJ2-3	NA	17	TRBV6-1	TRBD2	CASSEVSLAGGTDTQYF	TGTGCCAGCAGTGAAGTCTCTCTAGCGGGGGGCACAGATACGCAGTATTTT
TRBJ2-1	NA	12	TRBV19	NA	CASSTRQAKQFF	TGTGCCAGTAGTACCAGACAGGCTAAGCAGTTCTTC
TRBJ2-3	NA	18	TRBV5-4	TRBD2	CASSLIRLAGGGPDTQYF	TGTGCCAGCAGCTTGATCCGACTAGCGGGAGGAGGCCCAGATACGCAGTATTTT
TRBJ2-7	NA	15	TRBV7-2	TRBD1	CASSPRWDRRYEQYF	TGTGCCAGCAGCCCGAGGTGGGACAGGAGGTACGAGCAGTACTTC
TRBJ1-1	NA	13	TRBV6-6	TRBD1	CASKTGANTEAFF	TGTGCCAGCAAAACAGGGGCGAACACTGAAGCTTTCTTT